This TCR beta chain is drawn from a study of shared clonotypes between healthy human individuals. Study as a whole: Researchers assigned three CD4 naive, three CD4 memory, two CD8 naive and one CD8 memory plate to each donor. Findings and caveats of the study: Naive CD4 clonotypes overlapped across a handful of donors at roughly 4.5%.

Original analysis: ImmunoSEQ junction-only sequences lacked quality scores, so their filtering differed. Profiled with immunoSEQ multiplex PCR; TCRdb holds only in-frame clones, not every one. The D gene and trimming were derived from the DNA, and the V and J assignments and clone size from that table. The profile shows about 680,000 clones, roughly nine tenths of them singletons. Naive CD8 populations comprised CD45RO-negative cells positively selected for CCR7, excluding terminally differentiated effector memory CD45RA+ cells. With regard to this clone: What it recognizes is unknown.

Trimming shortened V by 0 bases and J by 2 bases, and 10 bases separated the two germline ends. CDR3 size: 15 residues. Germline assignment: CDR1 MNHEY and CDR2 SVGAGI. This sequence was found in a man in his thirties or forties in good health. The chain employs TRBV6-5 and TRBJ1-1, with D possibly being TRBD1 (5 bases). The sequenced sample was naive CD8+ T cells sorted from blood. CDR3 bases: TGTGCCAGCAGTTACTCGCCAGGGTTAAACACTGAAGCTTTCTTT. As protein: CASSYSPGLNTEAFF.